Presented here are 12 T cell receptor beta chains from one specimen sequenced in a study of blood T cell repertoires in COVID-19. Only in-frame clones appear in the TCRdb table, and some are missing; sequencing was by immunoSEQ multiplex PCR. The profile shows around 130,000 clones, 85% of them singletons. Material: peripheral blood. The source of these receptors is a man in his fifties with acute or convalescent COVID-19.

V is TRBV28 and J is TRBJ2-1; 8 nucleotides agree with TRBD2. The CDR3 is made up of 16 amino acids. Unmatched junction bases numbered 8, after V lost 7 bases and J lost 0 bases. Germline values: CDR1 MDHEN, CDR2 SYDVKM. The CDR3 loop is CASKSPGGSSYNEQFF. In DNA, the CDR3 is TGTGCCAGCAAATCCCCGGGAGGGAGCTCCTACAATGAGCAGTTCTTC.

The chain is built from TRBV4-1 and TRBJ2-1; 9 bases are a match to TRBD2. J was trimmed by 8 bases and V by 4 bases; bases with no gene match: 3. Looked up from germline, CDR1 is MGHRA and CDR2 is YSYEKL. This CDR3 spans 13 amino acids. CDR3 region: CASSPGTSHEQFF. The CDR3 DNA sequence: TGCGCCAGCAGCCCGGGGACTAGCCATGAGCAGTTCTTC.

The rearrangement joins TRBV2 to TRBJ1-5; no definite D call. The ends were cut back, 7 bases at V and 1 base at J, with 11 bases in the middle. This CDR3 contains 14 residues. Germline loops: CDR1 SNHLY, CDR2 FYNNEI. CDR3 amino acids: CASTEGWSNQPQHF. The CDR3 DNA reads TGTGCCAGCACCGAGGGCTGGAGCAATCAGCCCCAGCATTTT.

This clone appeared once. The rearrangement joins TRBV10-1 to TRBJ2-7; TRBD1 matches 9 bases. Germline V gene data show CDR1 as WNHNN and CDR2 as SYGVQD (reference sequence). There are 16 residues in the CDR3. Unmatched junction bases numbered 5, after V lost 0 bases and J lost 2 bases. The CDR3 here is CASSESGTGNPYEQYF. The CDR3 nucleotides read TGCGCCAGCAGTGAGTCCGGGACAGGGAATCCCTACGAGCAGTACTTC.

V usage is TRBV24-1 and J usage is TRBJ1-2; D is undetermined. The CDR3 extends over 14 amino acids. Germline CDR1 KGHDR, CDR2 SFDVKD. The V end was cut by 3 bases, the J end by 5 bases, with 12 bases between. CDR3 sequence (DNA): TGTGCCACCAGTGATGCCGGGGAAAGGTATGGCTACACCTTC. It is translated as CATSDAGERYGYTF.

This clone was picked up a small number of times. The V gene is TRBV6-5, the J gene TRBJ1-6; no clear D. V was clipped by 0 bases and J by 7 bases, with 10 bases between them. Germline loops: CDR1 MNHEY, CDR2 SVGAGI. The CDR3 is made up of 15 amino acids. The CDR3 region is CASSYSRQPNSPLHF. In DNA, the CDR3 is TGTGCCAGCAGTTACTCGAGGCAGCCAAATTCACCCCTCCACTTT.

In DNA, the CDR3 is TGTGCCACCTACCGGTCGGGAGGGCCAGTCGGGGAGCTGTTTTTT. This codes for CATYRSGGPVGELFF. The J gene is TRBJ2-2, the V gene TRBV5-4; 8 nucleotides agree with TRBD2. The trim removed 9 bases at V and 7 bases at J, leaving 14 bases unmatched. This CDR3 spans 15 amino acids. Germline-derived CDR1 and CDR2 are SGHNT and YYREEE (reference sequence).

The chain links TRBV30 to TRBJ2-7; a weak D match, TRBD1 (5 bases). Germline CDR1 is GTSNPN and CDR2 is SVGIG (reference sequence). V gave up 2 bases and J gave up 0 bases, with 11 bases separating them. There are 14 residues in the CDR3. The CDR3 loop reads CAWSSGRVSYEQYF. CDR3 in DNA: TGTGCCTGGAGTTCTGGCAGGGTCTCCTACGAGCAGTACTTC. Full variable domain (remainder filled in from reference TRBV30 and TRBJ2-7): SQTIHQWPATLVQPVGSPLSLECTVEGTSNPNLYWYRQAAGRGLQLLFYSVGIGQISSEVPQNLSASRPQDRQFILSSKKLLLSDSGFYLCAWSSGRVSYEQYFGPGTRLTVT.

The V and J genes are TRBV9 and TRBJ2-5, with 9 positions matching TRBD1. Trimming at V came to 2 bases and at J to 1 base, leaving 0 bases not matched to a gene. The CDR3 spans 14 residues. The V gene's germline CDR1 is SGDLS and CDR2 YYNGEE. The CDR3 nucleotides read TGTGCCAGCAGCGTGGGACAGGGCCAAGAGACCCAGTACTTC. Its translation: CASSVGQGQETQYF.

In this sample, this clone turned up once. As DNA, the CDR3 is TGTGCCAGTAGTATGGGTTCGGGATTGAAGTACGAGCAGTACTTC. This codes for CASSMGSGLKYEQYF. The chain joins TRBV19 to TRBJ2-7; maybe TRBD2 (5 bases). Germline V gene sequence: CDR1 LNHDA, CDR2 SQIVND (reference sequence). The CDR3 length is 15 residues. The V end lost 3 bases, the J end lost 4 bases, and 16 bases lay between the germline ends.

The rearrangement links TRBV11-3 to TRBJ2-7, with D possibly matching TRBD1 (5 bases). Germline CDR1 SGHNT, CDR2 YENEEA. The V end lost 5 bases, the J end lost 4 bases, and 9 bases lay between the germline ends. The CDR3 runs 12 residues. The CDR3 nucleotides are TGTGCCAGCAGCACCACAGGTTACGAGCAGTACTTC. Residues: CASSTTGYEQYF.

A note on this clone: Different DNA sequences within this sample yield the same CDR3. The chain uses TRBV9 and TRBJ2-7; 8 positions match TRBD1. The CDR3 is 16 residues long. The junction had 8 bases not matched to a gene; V was cut back by 0 bases and J by 3 bases. CDR1 is SGDLS and CDR2 is YYNGEE in the germline V gene. The CDR3 bases are TGTGCCAGCAGCGTAGCTGGGCAGGGGGCCTACTACGAGCAGTACTTC. This gives the protein CASSVAGQGAYYEQYF. Supplemented by reference TRBV9 and TRBJ2-7, the full variable domain reads DSGVTQTPKHLITATGQRVTLRCSPRSGDLSVYWYQQSLDQGLQFLIQYYNGEERAKGNILERFSAQQFPDLHSELNLSSLELGDSALYFCASSVAGQGAYYEQYFGPGTRLTVT.